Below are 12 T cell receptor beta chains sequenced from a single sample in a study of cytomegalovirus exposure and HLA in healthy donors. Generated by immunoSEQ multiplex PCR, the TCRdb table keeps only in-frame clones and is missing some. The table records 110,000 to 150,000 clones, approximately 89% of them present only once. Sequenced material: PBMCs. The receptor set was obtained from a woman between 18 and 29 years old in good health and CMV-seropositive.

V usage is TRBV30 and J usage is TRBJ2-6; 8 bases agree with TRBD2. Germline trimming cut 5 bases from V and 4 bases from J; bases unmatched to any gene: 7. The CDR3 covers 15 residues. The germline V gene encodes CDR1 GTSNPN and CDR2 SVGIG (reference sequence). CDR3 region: CAWYGGAGGANVLTF. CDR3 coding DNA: TGTGCCTGGTACGGGGGGGCAGGAGGGGCCAACGTCCTGACTTTC. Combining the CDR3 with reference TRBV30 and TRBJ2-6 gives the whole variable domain SQTIHQWPATLVQPVGSPLSLECTVEGTSNPNLYWYRQAAGRGLQLLFYSVGIGQISSEVPQNLSASRPQDRQFILSSKKLLLSDSGFYLCAWYGGAGGANVLTFGAGSRLTVL.

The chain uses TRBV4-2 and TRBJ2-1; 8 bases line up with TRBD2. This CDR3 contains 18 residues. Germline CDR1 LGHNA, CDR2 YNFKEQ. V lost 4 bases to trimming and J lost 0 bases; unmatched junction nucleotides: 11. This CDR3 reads CASSPGGGGPFSYNEQFF. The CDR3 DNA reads TGTGCCAGCAGCCCCGGTGGCGGGGGGCCCTTCTCCTACAATGAGCAGTTCTTC.

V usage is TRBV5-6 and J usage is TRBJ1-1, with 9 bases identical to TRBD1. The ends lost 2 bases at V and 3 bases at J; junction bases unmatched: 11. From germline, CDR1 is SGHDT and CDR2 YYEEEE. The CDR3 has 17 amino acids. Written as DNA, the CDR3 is TGTGCCAGCAGCTTATACCGGGACAGGGCGGGTTACACTGAAGCTTTCTTT. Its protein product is CASSLYRDRAGYTEAFF. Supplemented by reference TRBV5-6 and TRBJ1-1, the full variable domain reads DAGVTQSPTHLIKTRGQQVTLRCSPKSGHDTVSWYQQALGQGPQFIFQYYEEEERQRGNFPDRFSGHQFPNYSSELNVNALLLGDSALYLCASSLYRDRAGYTEAFFGQGTRLTVV.

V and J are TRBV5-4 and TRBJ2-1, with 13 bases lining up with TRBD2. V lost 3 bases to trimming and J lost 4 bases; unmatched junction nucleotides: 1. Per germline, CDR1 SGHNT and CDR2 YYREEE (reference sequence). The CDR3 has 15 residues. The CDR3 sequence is CASSWTSGGYNEQFF. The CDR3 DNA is TGTGCCAGCAGCTGGACTAGCGGGGGTTACAATGAGCAGTTCTTC.

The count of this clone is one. The CDR3 DNA follows: TGTGCCAGCAGTGAACTCGCTAGACAAGAGACCCAGTACTTC. It yields the protein CASSELARQETQYF. The gene calls are TRBV2 and TRBJ2-5, with D uncertain. The CDR3 is made up of 14 amino acids. Trimming took 2 bases from V and 2 from J, leaving 9 bases between them. Looked up from germline, CDR1 is SNHLY and CDR2 is FYNNEI.

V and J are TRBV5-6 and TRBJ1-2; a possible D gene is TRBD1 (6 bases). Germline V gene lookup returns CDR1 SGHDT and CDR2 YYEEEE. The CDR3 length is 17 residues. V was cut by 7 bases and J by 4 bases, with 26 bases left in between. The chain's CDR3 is CASQRSPGTRSTYGYTF. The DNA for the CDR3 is TGTGCCAGCCAAAGGTCCCCCGGGACACGATCGACCTATGGCTACACCTTC.

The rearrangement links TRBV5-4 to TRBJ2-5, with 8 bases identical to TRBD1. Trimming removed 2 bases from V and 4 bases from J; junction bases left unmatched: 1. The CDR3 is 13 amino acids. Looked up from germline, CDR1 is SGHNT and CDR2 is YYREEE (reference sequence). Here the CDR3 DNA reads TGTGCCAGCAGCTTCGACAGGGGAGAGACCCAGTACTTC. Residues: CASSFDRGETQYF.

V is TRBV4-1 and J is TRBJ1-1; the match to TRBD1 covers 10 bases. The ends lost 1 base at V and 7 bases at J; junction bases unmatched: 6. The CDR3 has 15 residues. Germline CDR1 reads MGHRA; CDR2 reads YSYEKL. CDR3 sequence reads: CASSQGGQGTVEAFF. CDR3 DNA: TGCGCCAGCAGCCAAGGGGGACAGGGGACCGTTGAAGCTTTCTTT.

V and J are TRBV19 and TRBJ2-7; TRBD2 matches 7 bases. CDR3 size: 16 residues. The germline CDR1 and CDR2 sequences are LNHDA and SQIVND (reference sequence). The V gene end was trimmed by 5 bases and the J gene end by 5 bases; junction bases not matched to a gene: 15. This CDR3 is CASSPERTRQMDEQYF. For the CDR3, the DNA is TGTGCCAGTAGTCCGGAAAGGACTAGGCAAATGGACGAGCAGTACTTC.

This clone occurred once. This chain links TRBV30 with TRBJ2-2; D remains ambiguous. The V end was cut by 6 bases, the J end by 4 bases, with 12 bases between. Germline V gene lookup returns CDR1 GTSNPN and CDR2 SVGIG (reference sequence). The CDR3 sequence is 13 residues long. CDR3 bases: TGTGCCTGCTATAAGTTCTCCACCGGGGAGCTGTTTTTT. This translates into CACYKFSTGELFF.

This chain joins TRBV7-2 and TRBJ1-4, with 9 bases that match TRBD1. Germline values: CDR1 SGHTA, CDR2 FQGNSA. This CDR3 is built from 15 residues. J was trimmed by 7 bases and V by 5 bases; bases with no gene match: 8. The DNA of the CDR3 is TGTGCCAGCAGCCTAGGGACAGGGAGGGTTGAAAAACTGTTTTTT. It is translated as CASSLGTGRVEKLFF.

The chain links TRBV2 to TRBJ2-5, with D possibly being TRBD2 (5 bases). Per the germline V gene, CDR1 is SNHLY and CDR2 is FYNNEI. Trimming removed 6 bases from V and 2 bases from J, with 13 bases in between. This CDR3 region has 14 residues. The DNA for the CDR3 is TGTGCCAGCAGCCCTTTTACTAGGCAAGAGACCCAGTACTTC. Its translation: CASSPFTRQETQYF.